This T cell receptor (beta chain) was profiled in a study of CD4+ T cells in melanoma. Findings and limits, study-wide: Neoantigen-specific CD4+ T cells in melanoma reportedly had diverse differentiation states. A reported correlation linked neoantigen-specific CD4+ T cells to CD8+, macrophage and B cell function.

Here immunoSEQ multiplex PCR was the method, and the copy in TCRdb shows in-frame clones only, minus some. The sample lists around 12,000 clones, more than 60% occurring once. With respect to this clone: Its target is unknown.

The sequence came from a human donor with melanoma. Sequencing used cells from a culture (not recorded whether cultured in vitro).

Here the CDR3 reads CASNRDPGELFF. In DNA form, the CDR3 reads TGTGCCAGCAATAGGGATCCCGGGGAGCTGTTTTTT. The chain is built from TRBV5-8 and TRBJ2-2; D gene unclear. Germline-derived CDR1 and CDR2 are SGHTS and YDEGEE. This CDR3 has 12 residues. Trimming took 6 bases from V and 6 from J, leaving 9 bases between them.